The rows below give T cell receptor beta chains drawn from one sample of a study of CXCR3-negative and CXCR3-positive naive CD8 T cells. TCRdb re-called the 5' RACE reads, yielding one record per CDR3 amino acid sequence without DNA. The repertoire table contains more than 100,000 distinct CDR3 sequences. The sequenced sample consisted of naive CXCR3+ CD8+ T cells from blood. The receptors stem from a human donor in good health. Some clones in this sample may be carry-over from other donors' samples. The CDR3 runs from the conserved cysteine through the conserved F or W.

J,V,CDR3
TRBJ2-7,TRBV13,CASSLGASGFYEQYF
TRBJ2-3,TRBV7-8,CASSRVIADTQYF
TRBJ2-1,TRBV27,CASSDLLSSYNEQFF
TRBJ2-1,TRBV19,CASSIVGTSYNEQFF
TRBJ2-7,TRBV12-3/TRBV12-4,CASSWSGYEQYF
TRBJ2-2,TRBV28,CASSFPLAQGAGATGELFF
TRBJ1-2,TRBV28,CASSLDGAASYGYTF
TRBJ2-2,TRBV5-4,CASSPWTGGTGELFF
TRBJ2-7,TRBV18,CASGEWDSYEQYF
TRBJ2-3,TRBV9,CASTVTGTSGGTDTQYF
TRBJ2-7,TRBV12-3/TRBV12-4,CASNYAPTYEQYF
TRBJ2-7,TRBV11-2,CASSLGTATNMYYEQYF
TRBJ2-2,TRBV7-8,CASSLALRGRAVTGGELFF
TRBJ2-2,TRBV29-1,CSVGHSGELFF
TRBJ2-1,TRBV5-5,CASSLNPFPTSYNEQFF
TRBJ1-1,TRBV21-1,CASRMDGTGGLNTEAFF
TRBJ2-5,TRBV5-6,CASRGGAEETQYF
TRBJ2-2,TRBV9,CASSQTSPGELFF
TRBJ2-5,TRBV6-2/TRBV6-3,CASREKPPGLPQETQYF
TRBJ1-2,TRBV12-3/TRBV12-4,CASSLGHYGYTF
TRBJ2-3,TRBV9,CASSVLTGVADTQYF
TRBJ2-7,TRBV4-2,CASSQGVYEQYF
TRBJ2-7,TRBV11-2,CASTSGYEQYF
TRBJ2-1,TRBV20-1,CSARDPKSSYNEQFF
TRBJ2-1,TRBV2,CASSDTLGQFF
TRBJ2-7,TRBV24-1,CATSDWTDYEQYF
TRBJ1-5,TRBV7-9,CASSLDGPRKPQHF
TRBJ2-7,TRBV28,CASSLSDGVWHEQYF
TRBJ2-7,TRBV12-3/TRBV12-4,CASSFTPASYEQYF
TRBJ1-2,TRBV6-1,CASLQGAGANYGYTF